Given below is one T cell receptor beta chain in context. What it recognizes is unknown. The PCR had 60 Vbeta and 13 Jbeta primers. TCRdb keeps only in-frame clones here, not all; method: immunoSEQ multiplex PCR. The sample has 100,000 to 150,000 clones; under 80% are singletons. The data are from a study of cytomegalovirus exposure and HLA in healthy donors. Broader study findings: For most TCR beta V segments, an earlier analysis put the productive rate at about 87% or about 30% of the time. The authors later linked a missense DCLRE1C variant to TCR beta V- and J-gene trimming.

This CDR3 region has 17 residues. Sequenced material: PBMCs. V gene TRBV21-1 combines with J gene TRBJ2-5; the table's D gene call, TRBD2, was not cross checked with the DNA. TRBV21-1 has pseudogene status. The sequence derives from a woman aged 55-70 years in good health and CMV-seropositive. The CDR3 DNA reads as TGTGCCAGCATCTTAGGGGGGGAAGAGGGGGAACAAGAGACCCAGTACTTC. Translating gives CASILGGEEGEQETQYF.